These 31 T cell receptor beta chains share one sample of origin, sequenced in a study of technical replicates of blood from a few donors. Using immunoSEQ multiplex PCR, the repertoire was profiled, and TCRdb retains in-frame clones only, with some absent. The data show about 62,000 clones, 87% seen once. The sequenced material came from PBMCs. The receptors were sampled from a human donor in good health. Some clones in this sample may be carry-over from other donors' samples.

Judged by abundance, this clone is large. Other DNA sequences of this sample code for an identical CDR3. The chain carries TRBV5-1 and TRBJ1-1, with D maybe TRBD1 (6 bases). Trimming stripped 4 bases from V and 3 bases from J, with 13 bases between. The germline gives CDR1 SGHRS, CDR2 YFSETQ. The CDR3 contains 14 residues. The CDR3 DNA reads TGCGCCAGCAGCCTGGGGGGCGGTTACACTGAAGCTTTCTTT. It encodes CASSLGGGYTEAFF.

Written as DNA, the CDR3 is TGTGCCGCAGCGTCGACAGGGTTGGAGACCCAGTACTTC. It translates to CAAASTGLETQYF. V usage is TRBV19 and J usage is TRBJ2-5; TRBD1 aligns across 7 bases. Trimming removed 11 bases from V and 5 bases from J; junction bases left unmatched: 11. The CDR3 contains 13 residues. CDR1 and CDR2 from the germline V gene are LNHDA and SQIVND (reference sequence). The whole variable domain, filled in from reference TRBV19 and TRBJ2-5, reads DGGITQSPKYLFRKEGQNVTLSCEQNLNHDAMYWYRQDPGQGLRLIYYSQIVNDFQKGDIAEGYSVSREKKESFPLTVTSAQKNPTAFYLCAAASTGLETQYFGPGTRLLVL.

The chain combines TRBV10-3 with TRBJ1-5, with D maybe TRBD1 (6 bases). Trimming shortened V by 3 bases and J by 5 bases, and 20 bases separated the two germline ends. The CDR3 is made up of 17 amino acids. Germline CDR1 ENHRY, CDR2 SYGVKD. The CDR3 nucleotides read TGTGCCATCAGTGACCCGACCGATACAGGGTGGGATCAGCCCCAGCATTTT. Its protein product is CAISDPTDTGWDQPQHF.

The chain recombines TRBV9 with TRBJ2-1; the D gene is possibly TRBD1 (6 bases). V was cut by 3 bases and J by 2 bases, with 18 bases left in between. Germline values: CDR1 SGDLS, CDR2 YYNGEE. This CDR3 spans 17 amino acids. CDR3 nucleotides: TGTGCCAGCAGCGCGGTCTCATGGAAGGGGGCCTACAATGAGCAGTTCTTC. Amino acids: CASSAVSWKGAYNEQFF.

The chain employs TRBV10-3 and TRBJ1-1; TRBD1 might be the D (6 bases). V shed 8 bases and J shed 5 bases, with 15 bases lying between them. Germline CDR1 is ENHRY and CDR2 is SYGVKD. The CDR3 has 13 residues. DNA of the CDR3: TGTGCCATCTCCCGGGCAGGGGAAACTGAAGCTTTCTTT. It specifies CAISRAGETEAFF.

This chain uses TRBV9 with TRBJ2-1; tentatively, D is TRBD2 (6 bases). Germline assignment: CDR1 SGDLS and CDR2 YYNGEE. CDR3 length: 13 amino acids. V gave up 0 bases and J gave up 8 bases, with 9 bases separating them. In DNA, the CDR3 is TGTGCCAGCAGCGTAGGGACTACCTATGAGCAGTTCTTC. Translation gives CASSVGTTYEQFF.

CDR3 amino acids: CASSSRTGSGNTIYF. In DNA form, the CDR3 reads TGTGCCAGCAGTTCGCGGACAGGCTCTGGAAACACCATATATTTT. V and J are TRBV6-1 and TRBJ1-3; 7 nucleotides agree with TRBD1. The CDR3 runs to 15 residues. Trimming took 5 bases from V and 0 from J; bases not matched to a gene: 4. From germline, CDR1 is MNHNS and CDR2 SASEGT.

The CDR3 nucleotides read TGTGCCAGCAGTGATTTAGCGGGAGGGGAGACCCAGTACTTC. Encoded protein: CASSDLAGGETQYF. The rearrangement links TRBV25-1 to TRBJ2-5; 11 positions match TRBD2. Trimming cost V 3 bases and J 5 bases; bases outside gene matches: 2. The CDR3 is 14 residues long. Germline assignment: CDR1 MGHDK and CDR2 SYGVNS.

For the CDR3, the DNA is TGTGCCAGCACCAAAAGGGCGGGACCTAACTATGGCTACACCTTC. Protein sequence: CASTKRAGPNYGYTF. This chain joins TRBV7-2 and TRBJ1-2; TRBD1 is a possible D gene (5 bases). Trimming removed 7 bases from V and 0 bases from J, with 15 bases in between. Germline CDR1 is SGHTA and CDR2 is FQGNSA. The CDR3 loop spans 15 amino acids.

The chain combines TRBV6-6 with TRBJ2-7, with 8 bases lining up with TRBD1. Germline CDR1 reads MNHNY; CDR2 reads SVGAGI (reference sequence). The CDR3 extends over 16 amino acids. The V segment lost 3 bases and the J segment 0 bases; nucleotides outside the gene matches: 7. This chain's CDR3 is CASSYDPQGASYEQYF. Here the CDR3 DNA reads TGTGCCAGCAGTTATGACCCCCAGGGGGCCTCCTACGAGCAGTACTTC.

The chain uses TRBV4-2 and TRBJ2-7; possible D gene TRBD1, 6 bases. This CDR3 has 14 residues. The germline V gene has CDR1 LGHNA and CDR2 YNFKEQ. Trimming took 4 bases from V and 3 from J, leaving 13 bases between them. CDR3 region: CASSPRDTDYEQYF. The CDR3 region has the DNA TGTGCCAGCAGCCCCCGGGACACAGACTACGAGCAGTACTTC.

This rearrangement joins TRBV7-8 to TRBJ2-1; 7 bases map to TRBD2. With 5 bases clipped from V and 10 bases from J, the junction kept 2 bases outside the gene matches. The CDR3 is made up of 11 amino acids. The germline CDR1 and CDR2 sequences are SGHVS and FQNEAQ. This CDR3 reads CASSLRGEQFF. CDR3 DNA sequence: TGTGCCAGCAGCCTGCGGGGGGAGCAGTTCTTC. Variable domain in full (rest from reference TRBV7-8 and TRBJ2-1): GAGVSQSPRYKVAKRGQDVALRCDPISGHVSLFWYQQALGQGPEFLTYFQNEAQLDKSGLPSDRFFAERPEGSVSTLKIQRTQQEDSAVYLCASSLRGEQFFGPGTRLTVL.

CDR3 sequence (DNA): TGCGCCAGCAGCCAACCTAGCGGGGCGGTTTTTGGGGCCAACGTCCTGACTTTC. Amino acid sequence: CASSQPSGAVFGANVLTF. This chain links TRBV4-3 with TRBJ2-6; 9 nucleotides agree with TRBD2. Germline assignment: CDR1 LGHNA and CDR2 YSLEER. CDR3 length: 18 residues. Trimming at V came to 2 bases and at J to 3 bases, leaving 8 bases not matched to a gene.

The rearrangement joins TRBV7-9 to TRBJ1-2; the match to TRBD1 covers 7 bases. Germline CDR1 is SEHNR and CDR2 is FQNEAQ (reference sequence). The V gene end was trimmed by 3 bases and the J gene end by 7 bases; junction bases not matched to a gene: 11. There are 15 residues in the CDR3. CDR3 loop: CASSFAETGPSGYTF. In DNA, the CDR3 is TGTGCCAGCAGCTTTGCCGAGACAGGGCCCTCTGGCTACACCTTC.

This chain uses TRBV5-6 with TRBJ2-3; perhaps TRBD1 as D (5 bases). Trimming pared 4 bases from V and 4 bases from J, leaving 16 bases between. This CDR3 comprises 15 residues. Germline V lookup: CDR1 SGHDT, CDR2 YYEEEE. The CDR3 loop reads CASSPGPSGPDTQYF. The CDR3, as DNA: TGTGCCAGCAGCCCCGGCCCCTCAGGGCCAGATACGCAGTATTTT.

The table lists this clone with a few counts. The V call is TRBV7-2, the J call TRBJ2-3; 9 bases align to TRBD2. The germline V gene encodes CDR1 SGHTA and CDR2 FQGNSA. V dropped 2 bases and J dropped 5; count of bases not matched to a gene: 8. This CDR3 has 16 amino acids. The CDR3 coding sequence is TGTGCCAGCAGCTTACTAGCGGGGAAGAGGGGAGATACGCAGTATTTT. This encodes CASSLLAGKRGDTQYF.

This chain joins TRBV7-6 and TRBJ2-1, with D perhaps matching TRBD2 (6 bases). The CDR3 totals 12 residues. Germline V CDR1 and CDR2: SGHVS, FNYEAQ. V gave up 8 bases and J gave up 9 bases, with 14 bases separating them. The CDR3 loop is CASSLGGGEQFF. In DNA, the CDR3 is TGTGCCAGCTCCCTGGGGGGTGGTGAGCAGTTCTTC.

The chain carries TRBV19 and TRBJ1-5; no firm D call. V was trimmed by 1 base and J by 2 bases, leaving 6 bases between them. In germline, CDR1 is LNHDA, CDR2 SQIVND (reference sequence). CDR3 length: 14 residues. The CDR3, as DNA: TGTGCCAGTAGTATAGGTTTCGGCAATCAGCCCCAGCATTTT. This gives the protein CASSIGFGNQPQHF.

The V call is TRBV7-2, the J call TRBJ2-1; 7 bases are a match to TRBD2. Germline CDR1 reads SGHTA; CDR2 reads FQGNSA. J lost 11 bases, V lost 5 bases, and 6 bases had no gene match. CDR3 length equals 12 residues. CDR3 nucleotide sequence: TGTGCCAGCAGCCTCGAAGCGGGAAAGCAGTTCTTC. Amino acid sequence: CASSLEAGKQFF. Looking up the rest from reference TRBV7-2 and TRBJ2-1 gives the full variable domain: GAGVSQSPSNKVTEKGKDVELRCDPISGHTALYWYRQSLGQGLEFLIYFQGNSAPDKSGLPSDRFSAERTGGSVSTLTIQRTQQEDSAVYLCASSLEAGKQFFGPGTRLTVL.

The CDR3 loop reads CSVVWTGDRGTEAFF. Here the CDR3 DNA reads TGCAGCGTGGTTTGGACAGGGGATAGGGGCACTGAAGCTTTCTTT. This chain links TRBV29-1 with TRBJ1-1; 9 bases are shared with TRBD1. The V gene end was trimmed by 6 bases and the J gene end by 4 bases; junction bases not matched to a gene: 12. This CDR3 has 15 amino acids. CDR1 is SQVTM, CDR2 ANQGSEA, per germline. Combining the CDR3 with reference TRBV29-1 and TRBJ1-1 gives the whole variable domain SAVISQKPSRDICQRGTSLTIQCQVDSQVTMMFWYRQQPGQSLTLIATANQGSEATYESGFVIDKFPISRPNLTFSTLTVSNMSPEDSSIYLCSVVWTGDRGTEAFFGQGTRLTVV.

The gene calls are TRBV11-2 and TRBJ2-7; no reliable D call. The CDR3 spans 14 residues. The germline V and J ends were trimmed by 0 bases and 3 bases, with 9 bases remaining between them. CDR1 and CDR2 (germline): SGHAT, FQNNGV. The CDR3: CASSLDGNRYEQYF. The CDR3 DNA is TGTGCCAGCAGCTTAGATGGCAATCGCTACGAGCAGTACTTC.

The CDR3: CASSYQGGEKLFF. In nucleotides, the CDR3 is TGCGCCAGCAGCTATCAAGGGGGTGAAAAACTGTTTTTT. The chain employs TRBV5-1 and TRBJ1-4, with a tentative D call TRBD1 (6 bases). The CDR3 consists of 13 residues. The germline CDR1 and CDR2 sequences are SGHRS and YFSETQ. With 3 bases removed from V and 7 bases from J, the gap between germline ends came to 10 bases.

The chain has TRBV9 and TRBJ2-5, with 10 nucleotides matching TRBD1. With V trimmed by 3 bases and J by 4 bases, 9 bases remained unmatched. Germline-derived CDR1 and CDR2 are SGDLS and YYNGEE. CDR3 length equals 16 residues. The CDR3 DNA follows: TGTGCCAGCAGCGCTCCGACAGGGGGCGGGGGAGAGACCCAGTACTTC. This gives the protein CASSAPTGGGGETQYF.

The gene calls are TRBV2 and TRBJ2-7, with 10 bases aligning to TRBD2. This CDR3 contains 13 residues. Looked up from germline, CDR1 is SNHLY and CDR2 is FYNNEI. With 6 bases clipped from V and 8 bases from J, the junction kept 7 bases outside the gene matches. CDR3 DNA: TGTGCCAGCAGGATGGGTAGCGGGGGGCAGCAGTACTTC. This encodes CASRMGSGGQQYF.

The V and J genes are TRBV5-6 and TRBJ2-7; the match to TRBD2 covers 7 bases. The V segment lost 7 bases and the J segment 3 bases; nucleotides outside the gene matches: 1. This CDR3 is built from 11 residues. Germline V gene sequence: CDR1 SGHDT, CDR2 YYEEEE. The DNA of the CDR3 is TGTGCCAGCGGGGGGGGCTACGAGCAGTACTTC. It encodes CASGGGYEQYF.

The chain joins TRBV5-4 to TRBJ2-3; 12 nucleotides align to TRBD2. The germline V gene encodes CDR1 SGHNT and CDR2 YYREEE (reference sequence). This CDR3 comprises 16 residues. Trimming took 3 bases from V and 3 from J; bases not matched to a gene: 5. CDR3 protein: CASSSASGRVTDTQYF. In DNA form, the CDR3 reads TGTGCCAGCAGCTCTGCTAGCGGGAGGGTGACAGATACGCAGTATTTT.

CDR3 sequence: CASSVGASGGDGTQYF. The CDR3 DNA reads as TGTGCCAGCAGCGTAGGTGCTAGCGGGGGGGATGGTACGCAGTATTTT. The gene calls are TRBV9 and TRBJ2-3; TRBD2 matches at 12 bases. V lost 0 bases to trimming and J lost 8 bases; unmatched junction nucleotides: 7. This CDR3 has 16 residues. The germline CDR1 and CDR2 sequences are SGDLS and YYNGEE.

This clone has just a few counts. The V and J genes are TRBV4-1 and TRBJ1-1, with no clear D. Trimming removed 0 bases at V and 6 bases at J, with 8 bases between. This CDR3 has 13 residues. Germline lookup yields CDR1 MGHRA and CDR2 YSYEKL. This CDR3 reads CASSQDHSAEAFF. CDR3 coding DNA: TGCGCCAGCAGCCAAGATCATAGTGCTGAAGCTTTCTTT.

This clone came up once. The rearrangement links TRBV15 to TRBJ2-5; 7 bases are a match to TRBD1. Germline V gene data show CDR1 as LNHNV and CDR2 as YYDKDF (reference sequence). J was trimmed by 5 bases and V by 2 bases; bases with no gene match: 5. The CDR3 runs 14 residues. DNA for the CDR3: TGTGCCACCAGCAGAACCACAGGGGTCGAGACCCAGTACTTC. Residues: CATSRTTGVETQYF.

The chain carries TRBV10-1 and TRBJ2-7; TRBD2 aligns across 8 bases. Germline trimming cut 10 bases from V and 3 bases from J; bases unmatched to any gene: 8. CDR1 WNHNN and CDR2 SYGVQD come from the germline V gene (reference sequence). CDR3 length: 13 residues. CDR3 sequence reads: CATSGGGHYEQYF. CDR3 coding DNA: TGCGCCACCTCGGGGGGGGGCCACTACGAGCAGTACTTC.

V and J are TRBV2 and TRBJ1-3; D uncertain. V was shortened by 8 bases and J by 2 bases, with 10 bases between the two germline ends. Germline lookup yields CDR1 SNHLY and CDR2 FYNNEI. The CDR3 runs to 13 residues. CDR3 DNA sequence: TGTGCCAGCGGGAGGACCCCTGGAAACACCATATATTTT. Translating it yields CASGRTPGNTIYF.